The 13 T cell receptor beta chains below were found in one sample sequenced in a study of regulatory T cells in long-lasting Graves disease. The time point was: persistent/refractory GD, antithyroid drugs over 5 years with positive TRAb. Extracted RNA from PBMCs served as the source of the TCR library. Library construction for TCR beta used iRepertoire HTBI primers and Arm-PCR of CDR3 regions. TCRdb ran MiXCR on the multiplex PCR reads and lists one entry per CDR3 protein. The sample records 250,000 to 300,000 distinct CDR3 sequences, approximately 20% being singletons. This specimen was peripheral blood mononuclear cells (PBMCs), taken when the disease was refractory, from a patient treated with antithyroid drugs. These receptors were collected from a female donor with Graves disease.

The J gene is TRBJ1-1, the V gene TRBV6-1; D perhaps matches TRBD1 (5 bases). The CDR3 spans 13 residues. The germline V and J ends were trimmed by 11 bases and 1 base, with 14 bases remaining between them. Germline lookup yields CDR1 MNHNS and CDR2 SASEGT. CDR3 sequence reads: CAGKRGTNTEAFF. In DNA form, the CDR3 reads TGTGCCGGAAAACGGGGGACGAACACTGAAGCTTTCTTT.

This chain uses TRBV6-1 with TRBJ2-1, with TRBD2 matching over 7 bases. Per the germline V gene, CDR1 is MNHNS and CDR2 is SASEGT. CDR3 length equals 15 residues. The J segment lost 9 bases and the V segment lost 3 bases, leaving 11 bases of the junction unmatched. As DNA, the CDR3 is TGTGCCAGCAGTGAGGGGGAGGGCTCTAGCGGTGAGCAGTTCTTC. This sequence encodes CASSEGEGSSGEQFF.

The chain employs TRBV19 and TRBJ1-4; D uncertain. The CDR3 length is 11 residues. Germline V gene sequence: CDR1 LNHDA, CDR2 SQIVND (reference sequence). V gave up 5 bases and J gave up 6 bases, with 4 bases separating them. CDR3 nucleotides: TGTGCCAGTAGTGGCTATGAAAAACTGTTTTTT. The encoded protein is CASSGYEKLFF.

CDR3 loop: CAISVGVNTEAFF. CDR3 nucleotides: TGTGCCATCAGTGTTGGAGTGAACACTGAAGCTTTCTTT. The chain links TRBV10-3 to TRBJ1-1; no clear D gene. This CDR3 spans 13 amino acids. V lost 4 bases to trimming and J lost 0 bases, with 6 bases between them. In germline, CDR1 is ENHRY, CDR2 SYGVKD.

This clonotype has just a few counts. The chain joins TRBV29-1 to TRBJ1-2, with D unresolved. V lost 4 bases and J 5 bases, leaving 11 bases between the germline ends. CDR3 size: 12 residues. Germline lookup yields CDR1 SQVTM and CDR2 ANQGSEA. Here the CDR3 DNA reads TGCAGCGTTGGGGAATTTCTTTATGGCTACACCTTC. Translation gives CSVGEFLYGYTF. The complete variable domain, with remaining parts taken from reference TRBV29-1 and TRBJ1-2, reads SAVISQKPSRDICQRGTSLTIQCQVDSQVTMMFWYRQQPGQSLTLIATANQGSEATYESGFVIDKFPISRPNLTFSTLTVSNMSPEDSSIYLCSVGEFLYGYTFGSGTRLTVV.

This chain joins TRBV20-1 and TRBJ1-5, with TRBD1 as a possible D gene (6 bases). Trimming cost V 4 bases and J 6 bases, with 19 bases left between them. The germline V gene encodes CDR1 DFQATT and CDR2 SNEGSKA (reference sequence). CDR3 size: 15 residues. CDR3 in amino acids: CSATRSGRGGQPQHF. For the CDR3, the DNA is TGCAGTGCTACCCGCTCGGGCAGGGGAGGTCAGCCCCAGCATTTT.

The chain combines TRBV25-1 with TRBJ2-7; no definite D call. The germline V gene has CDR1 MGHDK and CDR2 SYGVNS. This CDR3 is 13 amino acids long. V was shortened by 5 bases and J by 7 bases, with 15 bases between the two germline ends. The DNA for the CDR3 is TGTGCCAGCAGTTTGGCGGCCTCCGGGGAGCAGTACTTC. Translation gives CASSLAASGEQYF.

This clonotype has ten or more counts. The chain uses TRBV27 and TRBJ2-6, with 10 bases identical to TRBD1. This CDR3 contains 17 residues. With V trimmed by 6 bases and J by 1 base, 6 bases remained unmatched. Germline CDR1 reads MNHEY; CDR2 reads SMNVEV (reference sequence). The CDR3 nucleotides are TGTGCCAGCAGGGGACCGGGACAGGGGTCTGGGGCCAACGTCCTGACTTTC. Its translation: CASRGPGQGSGANVLTF.

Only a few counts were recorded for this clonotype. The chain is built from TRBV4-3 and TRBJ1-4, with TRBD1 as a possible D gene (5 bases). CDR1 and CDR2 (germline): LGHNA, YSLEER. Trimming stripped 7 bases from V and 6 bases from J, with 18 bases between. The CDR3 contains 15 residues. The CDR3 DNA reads TGCGCCAGCAAGAGCGGGGCGGCAGAGGATGAAAAACTGTTTTTT. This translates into CASKSGAAEDEKLFF.

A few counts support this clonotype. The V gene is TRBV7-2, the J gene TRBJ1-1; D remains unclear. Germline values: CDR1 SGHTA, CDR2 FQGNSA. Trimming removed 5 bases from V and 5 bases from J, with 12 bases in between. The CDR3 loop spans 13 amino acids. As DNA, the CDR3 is TGTGCCAGCAGCACCAAACTAGAGACTGAAGCTTTCTTT. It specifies CASSTKLETEAFF. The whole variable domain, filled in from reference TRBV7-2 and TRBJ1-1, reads GAGVSQSPSNKVTEKGKDVELRCDPISGHTALYWYRQSLGQGLEFLIYFQGNSAPDKSGLPSDRFSAERTGGSVSTLTIQRTQQEDSAVYLCASSTKLETEAFFGQGTRLTVV.

CDR3 in amino acids: CASSWTRDSNQPQHF. The CDR3 nucleotides read TGTGCCAGCAGCTGGACCCGGGACAGCAATCAGCCCCAGCATTTT. The gene calls are TRBV7-2 and TRBJ1-5, with D perhaps matching TRBD1 (5 bases). Germline loops: CDR1 SGHTA, CDR2 FQGNSA. The CDR3 sequence is 15 residues long. V lost 4 bases to trimming and J lost 1 base, with 11 bases between them.

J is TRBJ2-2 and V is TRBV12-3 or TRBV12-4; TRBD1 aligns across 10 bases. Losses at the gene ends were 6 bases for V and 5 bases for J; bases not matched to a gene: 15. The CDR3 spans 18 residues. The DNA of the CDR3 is TGTGCCAGCAGCCCCGCTGGGGGGACAGGGGTTTTTACCGGGGAGCTGTTTTTT. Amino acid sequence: CASSPAGGTGVFTGELFF.

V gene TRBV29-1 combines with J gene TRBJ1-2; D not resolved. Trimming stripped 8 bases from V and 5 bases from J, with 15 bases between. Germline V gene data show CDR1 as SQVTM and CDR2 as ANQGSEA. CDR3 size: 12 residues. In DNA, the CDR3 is TGCAGCATTCCCGCCCTCATTTATGGCTACACCTTC. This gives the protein CSIPALIYGYTF.